This TCR beta chain was recovered during a study of metastatic and nonmetastatic thyroid tumors. Regarding the study as a whole: Benign nodules reportedly had significantly lower TCR beta diversity than malignant thyroid tumors in blood and tumor.

Each patient came to thyroid surgery without any prior treatment (of any kind). TCRdb re-analyzed the PCR reads through MiXCR. The table shows 7,500 to 10,000 clones, with 11% occurring only once. By share, this clone ranks as medium-sized. No antigen is known for it. Other DNA sequences within the sample encode an identical CDR3. This CDR3 has 15 amino acids. The V end was cut by 2 bases, the J end by 3 bases, with 11 bases between. Germline assignment: CDR1 MDHEN and CDR2 SYDVKM. This receptor was obtained from a female donor with papillary thyroid cancer or a benign thyroid nodule (not recorded which). Some clones in this sample may be carry-over from other donors' samples. This sequence joins TRBV28 and TRBJ1-5; weak D call: TRBD1 (6 bases). The sequenced sample consisted of tumor tissue. The CDR3: CASSLTQGFNQPQHF. CDR3 coding DNA: TGTGCCAGCAGTTTAACCCAGGGGTTCAATCAGCCCCAGCATTTT.